This T cell receptor (beta chain) was identified during a study of blood T cells in healthy people across ages. PCR was performed a second time for roughly 6 to 12 cycles using a sample-barcoded 5' primer and a J-beta primer mix. In TCRdb, the 5' RACE reads were re-called with MiXCR into one record per CDR3 protein. The sample consists of 700,000 to 950,000 distinct CDR3 sequences, 58% of them appearing once. V lost 7 bases, J lost 3 bases, and 11 bases stayed unmatched. This CDR3 contains 16 residues. Germline CDR1 and CDR2: SEHNR and FQNEAQ (reference sequence). This chain links TRBV7-9 with TRBJ2-1; TRBD2 matches at 8 bases. The sequencing input was blood. The TCR sequence derives from a man under 40 in good health. This CDR3 reads CASMGIAGGDYNEQFF. The DNA for the CDR3 is TGTGCCAGCATGGGGATTGCGGGGGGAGACTACAATGAGCAGTTCTTC.